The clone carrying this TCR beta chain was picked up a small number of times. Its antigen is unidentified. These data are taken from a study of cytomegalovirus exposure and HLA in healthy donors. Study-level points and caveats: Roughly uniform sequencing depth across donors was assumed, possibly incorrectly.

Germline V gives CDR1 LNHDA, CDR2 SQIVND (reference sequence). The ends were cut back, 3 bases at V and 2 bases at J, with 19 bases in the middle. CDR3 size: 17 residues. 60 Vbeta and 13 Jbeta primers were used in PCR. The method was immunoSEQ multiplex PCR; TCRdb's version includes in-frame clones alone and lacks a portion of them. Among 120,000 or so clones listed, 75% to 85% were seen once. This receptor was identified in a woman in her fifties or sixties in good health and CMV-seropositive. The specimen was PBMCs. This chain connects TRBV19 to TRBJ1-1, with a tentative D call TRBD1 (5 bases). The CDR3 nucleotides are TGTGCCAGTAGTATTATGGCAGGGAGGGCCATAAACACTGAAGCTTTCTTT. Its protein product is CASSIMAGRAINTEAFF.